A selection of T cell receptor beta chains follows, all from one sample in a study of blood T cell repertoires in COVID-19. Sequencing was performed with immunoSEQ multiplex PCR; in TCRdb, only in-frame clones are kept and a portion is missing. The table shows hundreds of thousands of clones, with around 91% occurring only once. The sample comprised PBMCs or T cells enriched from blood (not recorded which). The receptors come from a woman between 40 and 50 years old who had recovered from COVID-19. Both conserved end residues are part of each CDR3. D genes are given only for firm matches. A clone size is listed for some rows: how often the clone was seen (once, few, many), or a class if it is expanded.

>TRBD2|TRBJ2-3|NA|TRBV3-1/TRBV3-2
CASSPLTLAGYDTQYF
TGTGCCAGCAGCCCCCTAACGCTAGCGGGGTACGATACGCAGTATTTT
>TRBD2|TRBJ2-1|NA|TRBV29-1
CSVVGGGAGEQFF
TGCAGCGTTGTTGGCGGGGGGGCCGGAGAGCAGTTCTTC
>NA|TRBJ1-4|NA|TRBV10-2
CASSESVGANEKLFF
TGCGCCAGCAGTGAGTCTGTAGGGGCTAATGAAAAACTGTTTTTT
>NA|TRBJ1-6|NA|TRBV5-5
CASSLGENSPLHF
TGTGCCAGCAGCTTGGGAGAAAACTCACCCCTCCACTTT
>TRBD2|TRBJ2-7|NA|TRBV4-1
CASSLGTSGPYEQYF
TGCGCCAGCAGCCTGGGGACTAGCGGTCCCTACGAGCAGTACTTC
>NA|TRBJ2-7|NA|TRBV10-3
CATRTEPYEQYF
TGTGCCACCAGGACAGAACCCTACGAGCAGTACTTC
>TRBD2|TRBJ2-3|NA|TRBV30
CAWVSGRAPDTQYF
TGTGCCTGGGTTAGCGGGAGGGCCCCAGATACGCAGTATTTT
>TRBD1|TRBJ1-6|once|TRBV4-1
CASSHPQGSNSPLHF
TGCGCCAGCAGCCACCCACAGGGGTCGAATTCACCCCTCCACTTT
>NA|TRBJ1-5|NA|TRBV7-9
CASSLVQGQPQHF
TGTGCCAGCAGCTTAGTTCAGGGGCAGCCCCAGCATTTT
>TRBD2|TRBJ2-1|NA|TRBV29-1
CSSWTSRSYNEQFF
TGCAGCTCTTGGACTAGTAGGAGCTACAATGAGCAGTTCTTC
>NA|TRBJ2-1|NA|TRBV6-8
CAGPGFPMIPRESSYNEQFF
TGTGCCGGGCCGGGATTCCCTATGATCCCCCGAGAGAGCTCCTACAATGAGCAGTTCTTC
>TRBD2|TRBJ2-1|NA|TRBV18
CASSPLREAHNEQFF
TGTGCCAGCTCACCACTGCGGGAGGCCCACAATGAGCAGTTCTTC
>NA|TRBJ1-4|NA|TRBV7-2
CASSLYQGEKLFF
TGTGCCAGCAGCTTATATCAGGGTGAAAAACTGTTTTTT
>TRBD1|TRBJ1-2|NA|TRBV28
CASSFRDRGAYGYTF
TGTGCCAGCAGTTTCCGGGACAGGGGGGCCTATGGCTACACCTTC
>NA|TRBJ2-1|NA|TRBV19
CASSIEGLEQFF
TGTGCCAGTAGTATAGAGGGCTTGGAGCAGTTCTTC
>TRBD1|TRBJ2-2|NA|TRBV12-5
CASGPGTGIRTGELFF
TGTGCTAGTGGCCCGGGGACAGGGATCCGAACCGGGGAGCTGTTTTTT
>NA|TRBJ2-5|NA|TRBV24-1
CATSGGARETQYF
TGTGCCACCAGTGGCGGGGCCAGAGAGACCCAGTACTTC
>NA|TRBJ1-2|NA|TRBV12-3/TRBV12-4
CASSFARDYGYTF
TGTGCCAGCAGTTTTGCCAGGGACTATGGCTACACCTTC
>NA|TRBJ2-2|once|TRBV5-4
CASSSGTLNTGELFF
TGTGCCAGCAGCTCCGGGACTTTGAACACCGGGGAGCTGTTTTTT
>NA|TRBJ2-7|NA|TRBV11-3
CASSLSQASVSYEQYF
TGTGCCAGCAGCTTGAGTCAGGCTAGCGTCTCCTACGAGCAGTACTTC
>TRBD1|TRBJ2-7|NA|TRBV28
CASSLGTGERNEQYF
TGTGCCAGCAGTTTAGGGACAGGGGAAAGGAACGAGCAGTACTTC
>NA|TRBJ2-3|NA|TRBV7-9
CASSLSMGTDTQYF
TGTGCCAGCAGCTTATCTATGGGCACAGATACGCAGTATTTT
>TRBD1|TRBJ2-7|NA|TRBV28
CASSFWDRPAYEQYF
TGTGCCAGCAGTTTTTGGGACAGGCCAGCCTACGAGCAGTACTTC
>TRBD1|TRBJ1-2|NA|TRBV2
CASSARQGGDGYTF
TGTGCCAGCAGTGCACGACAGGGGGGAGATGGCTACACCTTC
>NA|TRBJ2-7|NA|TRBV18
CASSPNREYEQYF
TGTGCCAGCTCACCAAACAGAGAGTACGAGCAGTACTTC
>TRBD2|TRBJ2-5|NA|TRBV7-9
CATLVSGSETQYF
TGTGCCACGCTGGTTAGCGGGAGTGAGACCCAGTACTTC
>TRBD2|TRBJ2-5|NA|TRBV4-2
CASSQDLAGGQETQYF
TGTGCCAGCAGCCAAGATCTAGCGGGAGGCCAAGAGACCCAGTACTTC
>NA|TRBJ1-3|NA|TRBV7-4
CASSNRQAQGNTIYF
TGTGCCAGCAGCAACCGACAGGCCCAAGGAAACACCATATATTTT
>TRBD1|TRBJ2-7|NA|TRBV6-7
CASSYSVDRGFHEQYF
TGTGCCAGCAGTTACTCGGTGGACAGGGGCTTCCACGAGCAGTACTTC
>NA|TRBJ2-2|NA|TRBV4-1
CASSPTSNTGELFF
TGCGCCAGCAGCCCCACTTCGAACACCGGGGAGCTGTTTTTT
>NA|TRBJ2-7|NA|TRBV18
CASSPGQVYEQYF
TGTGCCAGCTCCCCCGGACAAGTCTACGAGCAGTACTTC
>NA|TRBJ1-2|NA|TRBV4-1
CASSQGPLGNYGYTF
TGCGCCAGCAGCCAAGGGCCCCTAGGTAACTATGGCTACACCTTC
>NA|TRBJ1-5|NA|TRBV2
CASSDLTGTNQPQHF
TGTGCCAGCAGTGACCTTACAGGGACCAATCAGCCCCAGCATTTT
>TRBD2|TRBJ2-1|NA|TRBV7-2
CASSLGRREVDNEQFF
TGTGCCAGCAGCTTAGGCCGGCGGGAGGTAGACAATGAGCAGTTCTTC
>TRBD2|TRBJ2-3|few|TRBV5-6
CASSGRAGTDTQYF
TGTGCCAGTAGCGGGAGGGCGGGCACAGATACGCAGTATTTT
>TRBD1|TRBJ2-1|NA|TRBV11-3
CASSLEQGDYNEQFF
TGTGCCAGCAGCTTAGAACAGGGGGACTACAATGAGCAGTTCTTC
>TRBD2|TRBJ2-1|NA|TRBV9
CASSVATSGSSYNEQFF
TGTGCCAGCAGCGTAGCTACTAGCGGGAGTTCCTACAATGAGCAGTTCTTC
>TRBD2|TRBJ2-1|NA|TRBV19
CASSMYLAGAYEQFF
TGTGCCAGTAGTATGTACCTAGCGGGGGCTTATGAGCAGTTCTTC
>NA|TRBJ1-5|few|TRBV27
CASSFSRVSNQPQHF
TGTGCCAGCAGTTTCTCTCGGGTTAGCAATCAGCCCCAGCATTTT